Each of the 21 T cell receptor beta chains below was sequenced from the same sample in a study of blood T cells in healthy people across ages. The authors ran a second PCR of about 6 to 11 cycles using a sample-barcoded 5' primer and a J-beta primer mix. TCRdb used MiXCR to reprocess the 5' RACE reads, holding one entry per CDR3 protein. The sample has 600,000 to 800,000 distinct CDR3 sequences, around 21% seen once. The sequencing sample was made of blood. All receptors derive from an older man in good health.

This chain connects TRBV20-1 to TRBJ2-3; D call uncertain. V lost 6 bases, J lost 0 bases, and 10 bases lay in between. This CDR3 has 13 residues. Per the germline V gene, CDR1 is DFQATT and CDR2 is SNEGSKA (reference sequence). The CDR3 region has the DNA TGCAGTGCCCAGCTGACAAGCACAGATACGCAGTATTTT. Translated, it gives CSAQLTSTDTQYF.

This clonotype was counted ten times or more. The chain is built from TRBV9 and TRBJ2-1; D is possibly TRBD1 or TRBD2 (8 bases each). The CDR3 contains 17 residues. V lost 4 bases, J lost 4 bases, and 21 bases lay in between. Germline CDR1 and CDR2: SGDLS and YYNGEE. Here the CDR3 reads CASSPQGASGQYNEQFF. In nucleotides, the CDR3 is TGTGCCAGCAGCCCCCAGGGGGCTAGCGGGCAGTACAATGAGCAGTTCTTC.

The DNA for the CDR3 is TGTGCCAGCAGCTCATTTCGGGGCTACGAGCGGTACTTC. It is translated as CASSSFRGYERYF. J is TRBJ2-5 and V is TRBV7-6; D is perhaps TRBD1 or TRBD2 (5 bases each). The V gene lost 4 bases and the J gene lost 13 bases, with 19 bases spanning the gap. Germline loops: CDR1 SGHVS, CDR2 FNYEAQ. The CDR3 extends over 13 amino acids. Using reference TRBV7-6 and TRBJ2-5 for the parts outside the CDR3, the full variable domain is GAGVSQSPRYKVTKRGQDVALRCDPISGHVSLYWYRQALGQGPEFLTYFNYEAQQDKSGLPNDRFSAERPEGSISTLTIQRTEQRDSAMYRCASSSFRGYERYFGPGTRLLVL.

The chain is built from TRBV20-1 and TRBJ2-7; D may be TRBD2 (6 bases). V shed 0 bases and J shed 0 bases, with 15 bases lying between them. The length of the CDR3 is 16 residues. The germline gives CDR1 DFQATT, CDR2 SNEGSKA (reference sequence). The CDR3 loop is CSARDPTRGASYEQYF. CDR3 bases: TGCAGTGCTAGAGACCCGACTAGAGGGGCCTCCTACGAGCAGTACTTC.

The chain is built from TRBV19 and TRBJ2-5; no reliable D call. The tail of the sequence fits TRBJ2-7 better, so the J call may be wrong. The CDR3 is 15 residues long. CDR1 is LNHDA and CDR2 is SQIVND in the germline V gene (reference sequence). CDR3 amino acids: CASSEFPTGSYEQYF. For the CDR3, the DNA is TGTGCCAGTAGCGAGTTTCCGACTGGTTCCTACGAGCAGTACTTC.

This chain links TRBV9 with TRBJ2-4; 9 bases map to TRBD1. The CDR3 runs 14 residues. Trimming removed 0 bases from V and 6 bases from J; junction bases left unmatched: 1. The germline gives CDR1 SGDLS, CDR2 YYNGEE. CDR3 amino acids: CASSVEGQGNIQYF. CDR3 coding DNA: TGTGCCAGCAGCGTAGAGGGACAGGGAAACATTCAGTACTTC.

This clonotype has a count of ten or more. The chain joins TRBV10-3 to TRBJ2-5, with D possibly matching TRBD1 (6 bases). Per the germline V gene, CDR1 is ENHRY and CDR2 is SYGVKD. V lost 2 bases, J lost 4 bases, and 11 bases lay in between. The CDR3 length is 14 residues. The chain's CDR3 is CAISETGKGETQYF. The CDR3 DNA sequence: TGTGCCATCAGTGAGACAGGGAAGGGAGAGACCCAGTACTTC.

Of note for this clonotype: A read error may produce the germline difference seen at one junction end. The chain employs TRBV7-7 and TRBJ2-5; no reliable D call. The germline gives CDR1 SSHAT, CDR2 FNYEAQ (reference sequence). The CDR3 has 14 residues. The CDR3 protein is CASSLEVSRETQYF. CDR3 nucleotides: TGTGCTAGCAGCTTAGAAGTGTCCCGGGAGACCCAGTACTTC.

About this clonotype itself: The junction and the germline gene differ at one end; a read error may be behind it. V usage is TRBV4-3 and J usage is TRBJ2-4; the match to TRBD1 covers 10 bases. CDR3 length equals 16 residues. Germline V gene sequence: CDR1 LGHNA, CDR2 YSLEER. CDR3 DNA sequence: TGCGCCAGCAGCCAAGGGGCCGGGACAGGGGTAAACGTTCAGTACTTC. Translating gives CASSQGAGTGVNVQYF.

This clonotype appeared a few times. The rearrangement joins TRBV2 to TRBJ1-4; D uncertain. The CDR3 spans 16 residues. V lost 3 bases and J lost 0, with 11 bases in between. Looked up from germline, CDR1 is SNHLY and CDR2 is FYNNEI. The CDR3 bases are TGTGCCAGCAGTGATATCTTGGGTGCAACTAATGAAAAACTGTTTTTT. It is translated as CASSDILGATNEKLFF.

CDR3: CASSGTGPHEQYF. CDR3 nucleotides: TGTGCCAGCAGTGGAACAGGGCCCCACGAGCAGTACTTC. The J gene is TRBJ2-7, the V gene TRBV6-6; D is perhaps TRBD1 (6 bases). This CDR3 has 13 residues. V was trimmed by 5 bases and J by 5 bases, leaving 13 bases between them. Germline CDR1 is MNHNY and CDR2 is SVGAGI (reference sequence).

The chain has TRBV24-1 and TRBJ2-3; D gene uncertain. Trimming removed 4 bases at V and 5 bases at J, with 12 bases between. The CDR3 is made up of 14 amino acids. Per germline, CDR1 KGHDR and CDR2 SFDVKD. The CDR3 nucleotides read TGTGCCACCAGTGAAAGTGGGGTGGAAGATACGCAGTATTTT. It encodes CATSESGVEDTQYF.

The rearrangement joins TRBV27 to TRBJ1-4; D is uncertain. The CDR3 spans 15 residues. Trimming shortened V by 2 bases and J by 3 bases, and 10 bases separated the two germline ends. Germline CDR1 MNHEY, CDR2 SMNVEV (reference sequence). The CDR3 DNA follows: TGTGCCAGCAGTTTAGAGGGTTTGGCTAATGAAAAACTGTTTTTT. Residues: CASSLEGLANEKLFF.

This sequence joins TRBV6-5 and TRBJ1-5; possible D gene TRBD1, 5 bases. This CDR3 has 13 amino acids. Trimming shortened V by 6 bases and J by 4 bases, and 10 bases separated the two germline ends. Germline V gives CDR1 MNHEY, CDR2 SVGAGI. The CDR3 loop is CASSLQVNQPQHF. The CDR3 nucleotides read TGTGCCAGCAGCCTACAGGTAAATCAGCCCCAGCATTTT.

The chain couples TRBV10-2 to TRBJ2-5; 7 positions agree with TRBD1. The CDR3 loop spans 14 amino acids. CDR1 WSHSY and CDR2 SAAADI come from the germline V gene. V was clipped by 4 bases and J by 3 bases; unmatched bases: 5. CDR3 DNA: TGCGCCAGCAGTGTTTCAACAGGGGAAGAGACCCAGTACTTC. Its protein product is CASSVSTGEETQYF.

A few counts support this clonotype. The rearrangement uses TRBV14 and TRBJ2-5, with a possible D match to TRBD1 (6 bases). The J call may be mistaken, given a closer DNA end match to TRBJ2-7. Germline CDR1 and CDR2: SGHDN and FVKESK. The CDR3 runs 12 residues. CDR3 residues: CASRQQGNEQYF. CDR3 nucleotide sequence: TGTGCCAGCAGGCAACAGGGAAACGAGCAGTACTTC.

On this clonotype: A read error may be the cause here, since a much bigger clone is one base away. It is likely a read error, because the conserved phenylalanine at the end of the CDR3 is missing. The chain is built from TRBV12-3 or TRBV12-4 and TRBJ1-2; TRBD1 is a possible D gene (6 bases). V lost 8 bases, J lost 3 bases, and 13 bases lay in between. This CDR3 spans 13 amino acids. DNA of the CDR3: TGTGCCAGCGGACGCGGACAGTACTATGGCTACACCCTC. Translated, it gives CASGRGQYYGYTL.

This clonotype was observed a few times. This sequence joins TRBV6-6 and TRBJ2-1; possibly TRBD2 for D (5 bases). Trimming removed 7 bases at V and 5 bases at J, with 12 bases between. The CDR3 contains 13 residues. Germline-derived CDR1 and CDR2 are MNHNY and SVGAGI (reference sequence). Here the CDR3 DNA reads TGTGCCAGCAATCGACCAGCGGACAATGAGCAGTTCTTC. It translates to CASNRPADNEQFF.

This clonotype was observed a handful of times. The chain's CDR3 is CAISEPTSGMYNEQFF. DNA of the CDR3: TGTGCCATCAGTGAACCCACTAGCGGGATGTACAATGAGCAGTTCTTC. The chain combines TRBV10-3 with TRBJ2-1; 10 nucleotides align to TRBD2. There are 16 residues in the CDR3. J lost 4 bases, V lost 3 bases, and 6 bases had no gene match. CDR1 ENHRY and CDR2 SYGVKD come from the germline V gene.

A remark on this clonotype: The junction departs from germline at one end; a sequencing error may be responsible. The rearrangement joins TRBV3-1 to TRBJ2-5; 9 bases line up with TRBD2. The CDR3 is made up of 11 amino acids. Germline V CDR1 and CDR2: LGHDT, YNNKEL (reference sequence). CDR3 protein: CASSQREGWFF. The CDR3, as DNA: TGTGCCAGCAGCCAGCGGGAGGGATGGTTCTTC.

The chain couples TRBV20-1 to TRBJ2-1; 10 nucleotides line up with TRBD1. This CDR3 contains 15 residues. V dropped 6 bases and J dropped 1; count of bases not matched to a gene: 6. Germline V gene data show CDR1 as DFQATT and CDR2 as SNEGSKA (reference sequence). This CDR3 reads CSARGDRGSYNEQFF. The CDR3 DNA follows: TGCAGTGCCCGAGGGGACAGGGGTTCCTACAATGAGCAGTTCTTC.